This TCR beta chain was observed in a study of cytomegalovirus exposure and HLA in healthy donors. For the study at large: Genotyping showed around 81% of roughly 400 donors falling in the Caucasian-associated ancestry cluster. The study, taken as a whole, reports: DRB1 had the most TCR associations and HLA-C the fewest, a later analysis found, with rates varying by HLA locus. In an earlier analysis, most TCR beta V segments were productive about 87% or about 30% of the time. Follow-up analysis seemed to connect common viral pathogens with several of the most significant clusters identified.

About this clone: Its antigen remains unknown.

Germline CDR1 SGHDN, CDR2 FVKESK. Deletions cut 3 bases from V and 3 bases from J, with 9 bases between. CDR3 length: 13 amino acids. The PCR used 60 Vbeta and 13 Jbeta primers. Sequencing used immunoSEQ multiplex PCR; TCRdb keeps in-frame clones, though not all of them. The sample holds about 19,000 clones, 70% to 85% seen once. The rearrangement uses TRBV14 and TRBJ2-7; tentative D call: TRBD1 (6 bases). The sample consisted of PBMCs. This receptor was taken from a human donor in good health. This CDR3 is CASSHSGVYEQYF. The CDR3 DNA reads TGTGCCAGCAGCCATTCAGGGGTCTACGAGCAGTACTTC.